These 6 T cell receptor beta chains were sequenced from one sample in a study of blood T cell repertoires in COVID-19. TCRdb's copy holds only in-frame clones and misses some; the assay was immunoSEQ multiplex PCR. The repertoire consists of some 35,000 clones, with approximately 80% occurring once and the leading ten covering around a third. Sequenced sample: peripheral blood. Receptors were obtained from an elderly man with acute or convalescent COVID-19.

The J gene is TRBJ1-2, the V gene TRBV7-8; tentatively, D is TRBD1 (5 bases). CDR1 SGHVS and CDR2 FQNEAQ come from the germline V gene. Deletions cut 5 bases from V and 8 bases from J, with 24 bases between. The CDR3 runs 16 residues. CDR3 amino acids: CASSIDRRPAGGGYTF. CDR3 bases: TGTGCCAGCAGCATCGATCGAAGACCGGCGGGGGGGGGCTACACCTTC.

This clone has just a few counts. V gene TRBV19 combines with J gene TRBJ1-5; D gene unclear. V lost 6 bases and J lost 0, with 18 bases in between. Germline CDR1 LNHDA, CDR2 SQIVND (reference sequence). This CDR3 contains 17 residues. The CDR3, as DNA: TGTGCCAGTAGCCTACTGAGAGGCTTCTATAGCAATCAGCCCCAGCATTTT. It codes for CASSLLRGFYSNQPQHF.

The V call is TRBV2, the J call TRBJ2-3, with 9 bases aligning to TRBD2. The CDR3 length is 18 residues. Trimming at V came to 0 bases and at J to 2 bases, leaving 9 bases not matched to a gene. Germline lookup yields CDR1 SNHLY and CDR2 FYNNEI. In DNA, the CDR3 is TGTGCCAGCAGTGAAGCGCTTGTTCTAGCGGGAATCACAGATACGCAGTATTTT. Its protein product is CASSEALVLAGITDTQYF.

V and J are TRBV7-2 and TRBJ2-3; D unresolved. The CDR3 totals 15 residues. CDR1 and CDR2 from the germline V gene are SGHTA and FQGNSA. Trimming pared 5 bases from V and 0 bases from J, leaving 12 bases between. The CDR3 DNA reads as TGTGCCAGCAGCCCCCGGCGGTTCAGCACAGATACGCAGTATTTT. Translation gives CASSPRRFSTDTQYF.

The rearrangement joins TRBV7-2 to TRBJ1-1; no clear D gene. V dropped 1 base and J dropped 3 bases, with 18 bases sitting between them. Germline CDR1 and CDR2: SGHTA and FQGNSA. The CDR3 extends over 17 amino acids. The CDR3 loop reads CASSLVAIPQRDTEAFF. CDR3 DNA: TGTGCCAGCAGCTTAGTGGCCATCCCTCAGAGGGACACTGAAGCTTTCTTT. The full variable domain, its missing parts supplied by reference TRBV7-2 and TRBJ1-1, is GAGVSQSPSNKVTEKGKDVELRCDPISGHTALYWYRQSLGQGLEFLIYFQGNSAPDKSGLPSDRFSAERTGGSVSTLTIQRTQQEDSAVYLCASSLVAIPQRDTEAFFGQGTRLTVV.

The chain combines TRBV18 with TRBJ1-2, with D perhaps matching TRBD1 (5 bases). Germline lookup yields CDR1 KGHSH and CDR2 LQKENI. The CDR3 contains 18 residues. Trimming removed 3 bases at V and 5 bases at J, with 25 bases between. CDR3: CASSPLSGEGKDLYGYTF. Here the CDR3 DNA reads TGTGCCAGCTCACCCTTATCCGGGGAGGGGAAGGATTTGTATGGCTACACCTTC.